A single sample is the source of the 16 T cell receptor beta chains below, sequenced in a study of CD8 T cells in Susac syndrome. With random hexamers, reverse transcription was performed on roughly 0.45 to 1 ug of RNA. TCRdb re-called the immunoSEQ multiplex PCR reads with MiXCR, one entry per CDR3 protein. The repertoire holds about 190,000 distinct CDR3 sequences, with more than 90% as singletons. Sequenced sample: CD4+ T cells from PBMCs. These receptors all come from a human donor with Susac syndrome.

This rearrangement joins TRBV5-1 to TRBJ2-7; TRBD1 matches 7 bases. The J segment lost 6 bases and the V segment lost 0 bases, leaving 6 bases of the junction unmatched. This CDR3 region has 14 residues. The germline V gene has CDR1 SGHRS and CDR2 YFSETQ. Here the CDR3 reads CASSLGQGNAEQYF. In DNA, the CDR3 is TGCGCCAGCAGCTTGGGACAGGGTAACGCCGAGCAGTACTTC.

CDR3 coding DNA: TGTGCCAGCAGCGTAGCATCCGTTGCGAACACCGGGGAGCTGTTTTTT. Translation: CASSVASVANTGELFF. The chain employs TRBV9 and TRBJ2-2; D not resolved. Trimming took off 0 bases at V and 0 bases at J, with 9 bases between the two ends. This CDR3 has 16 residues. Germline V CDR1 and CDR2: SGDLS, YYNGEE. The full variable domain, in which reference TRBV9 and TRBJ2-2 provide the parts outside the CDR3, is DSGVTQTPKHLITATGQRVTLRCSPRSGDLSVYWYQQSLDQGLQFLIQYYNGEERAKGNILERFSAQQFPDLHSELNLSSLELGDSALYFCASSVASVANTGELFFGEGSRLTVL.

The J gene is TRBJ1-4, the V gene TRBV18, with D tentatively TRBD1 (6 bases). Trimming removed 3 bases at V and 7 bases at J, with 9 bases between. CDR3 size: 13 residues. CDR1 is KGHSH and CDR2 is LQKENI in the germline V gene. The CDR3 bases are TGTGCCAGCTCACCGGGGGCCTTTGAAAAACTGTTTTTT. Its protein product is CASSPGAFEKLFF.

DNA of the CDR3: TGTGCCAGCAGCTTGACTGAGCAAGAGACCCAGTACTTC. Residues: CASSLTEQETQYF. The chain joins TRBV5-5 to TRBJ2-5; D is uncertain. Germline CDR1 reads SGHKS; CDR2 reads YYEKEE (reference sequence). V lost 1 base and J 2 bases, leaving 6 bases between the germline ends. The CDR3 spans 13 residues.

This sequence joins TRBV7-6 and TRBJ1-6, with D perhaps matching TRBD1 (6 bases). The germline CDR1 and CDR2 sequences are SGHVS and FNYEAQ. This CDR3 comprises 13 residues. The V gene lost 0 bases and the J gene lost 9 bases, with 6 bases spanning the gap. CDR3 sequence reads: CASSLAGASPLHF. The CDR3 DNA sequence: TGTGCCAGCAGCTTAGCGGGGGCTTCACCCCTCCACTTT.

The chain employs TRBV18 and TRBJ1-1, with no clear D. Trimming cost V 7 bases and J 0 bases, with 12 bases left between them. Germline CDR1 and CDR2: KGHSH and LQKENI. This CDR3 has 14 amino acids. In nucleotides, the CDR3 is TGTGCCAGCTTAGCTGGACCGCTGAACACTGAAGCTTTCTTT. It is translated as CASLAGPLNTEAFF.

The rearrangement uses TRBV5-1 and TRBJ2-7; the match to TRBD1 covers 10 bases. The CDR3 spans 14 residues. CDR1 and CDR2 (germline): SGHRS, YFSETQ. V lost 2 bases, J lost 6 bases, and 5 bases stayed unmatched. The CDR3 protein is CASSLPGQGSEQYF. The CDR3 coding sequence is TGCGCCAGCAGCTTACCGGGACAGGGGTCCGAGCAGTACTTC.

The V and J genes are TRBV6-5 and TRBJ2-1; D not resolved. This CDR3 region has 15 residues. From germline, CDR1 is MNHEY and CDR2 SVGAGI. V lost 6 bases and J lost 1, with 13 bases in between. CDR3 in amino acids: CASRMVELSYNEQFF. The DNA for the CDR3 is TGTGCCAGCAGGATGGTGGAGTTATCCTACAATGAGCAGTTCTTC.

CDR3 loop: CASSLLGGTDTQYF. The CDR3 bases are TGTGCCAGCAGCCTATTAGGGGGCACAGATACGCAGTATTTT. The rearrangement uses TRBV27 and TRBJ2-3; D possibly corresponds to TRBD1 (5 bases). The CDR3 covers 14 residues. The ends were cut back, 6 bases at V and 1 base at J, with 11 bases in the middle. Germline V gene sequence: CDR1 MNHEY, CDR2 SMNVEV (reference sequence).

This chain links TRBV11-2 with TRBJ2-1; 7 bases agree with TRBD2. Unmatched junction bases numbered 6, after V lost 4 bases and J lost 3 bases. Germline values: CDR1 SGHAT, CDR2 FQNNGV. The CDR3 extends over 15 amino acids. For the CDR3, the DNA is TGTGCCAGCAGCTCCGTAACGGGGGGCTACAATGAGCAGTTCTTC. Its protein is CASSSVTGGYNEQFF.

V and J are TRBV30 and TRBJ1-4; D remains ambiguous. The CDR3 loop spans 16 amino acids. The germline CDR1 and CDR2 sequences are GTSNPN and SVGIG (reference sequence). V lost 1 base, J lost 8 bases, and 20 bases lay in between. As DNA, the CDR3 is TGTGCCTGGAGTGGGGGTGGCAGCCGCTCCACGGAAAAACTGTTTTTT. It encodes CAWSGGGSRSTEKLFF.

The rearrangement joins TRBV5-6 to TRBJ1-2, with TRBD1 identical over 9 bases. Per the germline V gene, CDR1 is SGHDT and CDR2 is YYEEEE. V gave up 4 bases and J gave up 6 bases; unmatched junction bases: 13. This CDR3 is 16 amino acids long. The CDR3 DNA is TGTGCCAGCAGCCCCTATAAGGGACAGGGAGTAAATGGCTACACCTTC. This codes for CASSPYKGQGVNGYTF.

The V gene is TRBV7-8, the J gene TRBJ1-2, with D tentatively TRBD1 (6 bases). The CDR3 has 14 residues. Trimming cost V 5 bases and J 4 bases, with 14 bases left between them. Per the germline V gene, CDR1 is SGHVS and CDR2 is FQNEAQ. CDR3 coding DNA: TGTGCCAGCAGCCTTTCCGGGACAAGCTATGGCTACACCTTC. Translation gives CASSLSGTSYGYTF.

The V call is TRBV5-1, the J call TRBJ2-5; 9 bases fit TRBD2. The J segment lost 1 base and the V segment lost 6 bases, leaving 7 bases of the junction unmatched. This CDR3 spans 15 amino acids. CDR1 is SGHRS and CDR2 is YFSETQ in the germline V gene. CDR3 loop: CASTNLAGTQETQYF. For the CDR3, the DNA is TGCGCCAGCACCAACCTAGCGGGGACCCAAGAGACCCAGTACTTC.

J is TRBJ2-5 and V is TRBV9; TRBD1 matches at 9 bases. The CDR3 has 15 residues. In germline, CDR1 is SGDLS, CDR2 YYNGEE. The ends lost 4 bases at V and 5 bases at J; junction bases unmatched: 9. The CDR3 DNA reads TGTGCCAGCAGCAGAAGACAGGGGGTGGAGGAGACCCAGTACTTC. It is translated as CASSRRQGVEETQYF.

The CDR3 sequence is CASSGRGPGNTIYF. As DNA, the CDR3 is TGTGCCAGCAGCGGGAGGGGGCCTGGAAACACCATATATTTT. This chain uses TRBV9 with TRBJ1-3; 7 nucleotides agree with TRBD1. CDR3 size: 14 residues. Germline V gives CDR1 SGDLS, CDR2 YYNGEE. Unmatched junction bases numbered 2, after V lost 3 bases and J lost 2 bases.